Sequencing of this TCR beta chain was carried out in a study of technical replicates of blood from a handful of donors. In germline, CDR1 is GTSNPN, CDR2 SVGIG (reference sequence). This CDR3 comprises 14 residues. The ends were cut back, 0 bases at V and 7 bases at J, with 16 bases in the middle. The repertoire was sequenced with immunoSEQ multiplex PCR; TCRdb's copy has only in-frame clones and lacks some. The data hold about 66,000 clones, with about 90% observed a single time. This receptor was identified in a human donor in good health. The sequenced sample was T cells isolated from PBMCs. This rearrangement joins TRBV30 to TRBJ2-7; TRBD1 might be the D (5 bases). The CDR3 DNA is TGTGCCTGGAGTGTGGGGCTACGCTCTGGAGAGCAGTACTTC. Residues: CAWSVGLRSGEQYF. Full variable domain (outside the CDR3, taken from reference TRBV30 and TRBJ2-7): SQTIHQWPATLVQPVGSPLSLECTVEGTSNPNLYWYRQAAGRGLQLLFYSVGIGQISSEVPQNLSASRPQDRQFILSSKKLLLSDSGFYLCAWSVGLRSGEQYFGPGTRLTVT.